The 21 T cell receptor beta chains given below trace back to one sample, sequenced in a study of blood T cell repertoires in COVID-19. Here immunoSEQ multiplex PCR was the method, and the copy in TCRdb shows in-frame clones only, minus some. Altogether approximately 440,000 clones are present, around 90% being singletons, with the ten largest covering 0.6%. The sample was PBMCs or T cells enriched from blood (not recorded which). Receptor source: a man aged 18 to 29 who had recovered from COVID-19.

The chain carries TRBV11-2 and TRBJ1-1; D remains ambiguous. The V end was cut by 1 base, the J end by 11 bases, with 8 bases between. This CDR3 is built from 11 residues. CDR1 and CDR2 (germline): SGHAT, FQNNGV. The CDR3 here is CASSLGRPAFF. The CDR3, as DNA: TGTGCCAGCAGCTTAGGGAGGCCGGCTTTCTTT.

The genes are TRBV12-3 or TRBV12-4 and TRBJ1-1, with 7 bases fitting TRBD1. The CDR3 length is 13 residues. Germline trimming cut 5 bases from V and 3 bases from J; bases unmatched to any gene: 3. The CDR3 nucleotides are TGTGCCAGCAGTATGACAGGGTACACTGAAGCTTTCTTT. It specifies CASSMTGYTEAFF.

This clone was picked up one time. CDR3 in amino acids: CASSRGSYNSPLHF. In DNA, the CDR3 is TGTGCCAGCAGCAGGGGGTCCTATAATTCACCCCTCCACTTT. The chain employs TRBV7-2 and TRBJ1-6; tentatively, D is TRBD1 (6 bases). CDR3 length: 14 amino acids. V lost 5 bases and J 1 base, leaving 6 bases between the germline ends. Germline lookup yields CDR1 SGHTA and CDR2 FQGNSA.

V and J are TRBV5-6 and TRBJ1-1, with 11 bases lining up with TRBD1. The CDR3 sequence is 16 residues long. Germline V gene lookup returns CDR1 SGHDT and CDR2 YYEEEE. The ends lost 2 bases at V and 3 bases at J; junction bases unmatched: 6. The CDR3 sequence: CASSFGTGGQYTEAFF. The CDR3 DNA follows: TGTGCCAGCAGCTTTGGGACAGGGGGTCAGTACACTGAAGCTTTCTTT. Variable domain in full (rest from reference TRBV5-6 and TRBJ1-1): DAGVTQSPTHLIKTRGQQVTLRCSPKSGHDTVSWYQQALGQGPQFIFQYYEEEERQRGNFPDRFSGHQFPNYSSELNVNALLLGDSALYLCASSFGTGGQYTEAFFGQGTRLTVV.

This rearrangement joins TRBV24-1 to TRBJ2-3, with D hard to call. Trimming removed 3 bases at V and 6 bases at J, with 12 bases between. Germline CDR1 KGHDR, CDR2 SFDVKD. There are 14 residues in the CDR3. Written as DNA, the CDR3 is TGTGCCACCAGTGATCCGCGAAGTCCGGATACGCAGTATTTT. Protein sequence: CATSDPRSPDTQYF.

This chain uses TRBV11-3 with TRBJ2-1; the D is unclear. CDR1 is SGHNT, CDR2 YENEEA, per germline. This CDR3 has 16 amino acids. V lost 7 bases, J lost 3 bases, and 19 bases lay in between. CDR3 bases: TGTGCCAGCACCCCAAGAGGCCCCTCCAGCTACAATGAGCAGTTCTTC. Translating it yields CASTPRGPSSYNEQFF.

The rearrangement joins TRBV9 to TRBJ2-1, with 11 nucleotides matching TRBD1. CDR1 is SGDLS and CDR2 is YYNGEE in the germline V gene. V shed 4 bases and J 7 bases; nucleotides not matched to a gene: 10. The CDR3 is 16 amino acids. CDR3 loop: CASSLPGTGGGNEQFF. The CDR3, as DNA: TGTGCCAGCAGCCTCCCAGGGACAGGGGGAGGGAATGAGCAGTTCTTC.

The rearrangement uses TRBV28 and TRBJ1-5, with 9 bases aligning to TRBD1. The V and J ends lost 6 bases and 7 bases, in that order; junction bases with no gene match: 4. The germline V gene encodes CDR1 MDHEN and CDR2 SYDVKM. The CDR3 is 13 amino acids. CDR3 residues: CASRTGGVQPQHF. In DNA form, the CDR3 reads TGTGCCAGCAGGACAGGGGGAGTGCAGCCCCAGCATTTT.

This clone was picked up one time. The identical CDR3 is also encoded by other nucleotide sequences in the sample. The CDR3 coding sequence is TGTGCCAGCAGCCTTGGCGGGACCTACGAGCAGTACTTC. Protein sequence: CASSLGGTYEQYF. V is TRBV7-9 and J is TRBJ2-7; possible D gene TRBD2, 6 bases. This CDR3 is built from 13 residues. V lost 5 bases, J lost 2 bases, and 10 bases lay in between. The V gene's germline CDR1 is SEHNR and CDR2 FQNEAQ (reference sequence).

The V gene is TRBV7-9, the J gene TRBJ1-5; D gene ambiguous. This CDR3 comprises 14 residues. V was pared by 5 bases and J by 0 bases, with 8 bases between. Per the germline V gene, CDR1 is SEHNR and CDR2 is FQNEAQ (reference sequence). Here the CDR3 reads CASSPRASNQPQHF. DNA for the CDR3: TGTGCCAGCAGCCCCCGAGCTAGCAATCAGCCCCAGCATTTT.

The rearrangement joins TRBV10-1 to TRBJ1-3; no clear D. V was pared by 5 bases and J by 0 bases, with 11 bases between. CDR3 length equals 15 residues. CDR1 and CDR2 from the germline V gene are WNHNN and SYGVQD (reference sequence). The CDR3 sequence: CASSPDTSSGNTIYF. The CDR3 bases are TGCGCCAGCAGTCCTGACACGAGCTCTGGAAACACCATATATTTT.

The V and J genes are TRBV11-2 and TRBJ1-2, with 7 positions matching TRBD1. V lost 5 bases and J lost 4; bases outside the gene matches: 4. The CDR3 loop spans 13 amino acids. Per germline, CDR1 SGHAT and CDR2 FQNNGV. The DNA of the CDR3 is TGTGCCAGCAGCCCGGGACAGTTCTATGGCTACACCTTC. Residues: CASSPGQFYGYTF.

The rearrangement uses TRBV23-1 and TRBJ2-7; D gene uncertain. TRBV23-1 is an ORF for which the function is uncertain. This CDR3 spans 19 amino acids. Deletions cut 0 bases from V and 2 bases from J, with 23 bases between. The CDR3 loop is CASSQSTPDHGLSAYEQYF. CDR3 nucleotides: TGCGCCAGCAGTCAATCGACCCCGGATCACGGTCTCAGCGCCTACGAGCAGTACTTC.

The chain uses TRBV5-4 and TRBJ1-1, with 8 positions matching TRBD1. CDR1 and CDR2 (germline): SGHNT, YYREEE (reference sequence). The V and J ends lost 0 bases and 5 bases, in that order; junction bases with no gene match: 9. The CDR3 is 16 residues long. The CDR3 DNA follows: TGTGCCAGCAGCTTGGCGCAGGGGGCGCAGGGTACTGAAGCTTTCTTT. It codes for CASSLAQGAQGTEAFF.

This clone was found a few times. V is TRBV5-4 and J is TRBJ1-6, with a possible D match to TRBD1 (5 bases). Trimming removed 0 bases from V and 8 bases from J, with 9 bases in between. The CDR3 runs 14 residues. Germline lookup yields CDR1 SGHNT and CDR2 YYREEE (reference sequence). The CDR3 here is CASSLGREDSPLHF. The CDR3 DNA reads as TGTGCCAGCAGCTTGGGCAGGGAGGATTCACCCCTCCACTTT.

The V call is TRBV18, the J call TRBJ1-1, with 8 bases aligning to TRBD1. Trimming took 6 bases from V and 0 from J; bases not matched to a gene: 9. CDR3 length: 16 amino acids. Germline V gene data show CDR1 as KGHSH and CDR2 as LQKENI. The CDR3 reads CASSQTGAPMNTEAFF. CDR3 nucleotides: TGTGCCAGCTCTCAGACAGGGGCGCCTATGAACACTGAAGCTTTCTTT.

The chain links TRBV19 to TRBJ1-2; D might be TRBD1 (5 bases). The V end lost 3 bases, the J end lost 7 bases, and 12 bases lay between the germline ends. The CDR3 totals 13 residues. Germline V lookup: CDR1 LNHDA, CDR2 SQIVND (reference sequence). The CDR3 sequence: CASSIRRAAGYTF. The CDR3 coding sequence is TGTGCCAGTAGTATTCGCAGGGCGGCTGGCTACACCTTC.

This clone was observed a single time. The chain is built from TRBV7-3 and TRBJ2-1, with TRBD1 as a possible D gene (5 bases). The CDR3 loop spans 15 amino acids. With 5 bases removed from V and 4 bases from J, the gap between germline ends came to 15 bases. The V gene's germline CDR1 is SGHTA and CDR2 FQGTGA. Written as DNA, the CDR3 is TGTGCCAGCAGCCCACAGACAGCCGCGTACAATGAGCAGTTCTTC. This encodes CASSPQTAAYNEQFF.

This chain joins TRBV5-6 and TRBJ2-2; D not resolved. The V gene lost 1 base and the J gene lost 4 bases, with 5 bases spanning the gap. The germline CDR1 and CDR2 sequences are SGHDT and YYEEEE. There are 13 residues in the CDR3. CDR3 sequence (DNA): TGTGCCAGCAGCTTGATTCGCACCGGGGAGCTGTTTTTT. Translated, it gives CASSLIRTGELFF. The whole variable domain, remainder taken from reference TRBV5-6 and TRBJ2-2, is DAGVTQSPTHLIKTRGQQVTLRCSPKSGHDTVSWYQQALGQGPQFIFQYYEEEERQRGNFPDRFSGHQFPNYSSELNVNALLLGDSALYLCASSLIRTGELFFGEGSRLTVL.

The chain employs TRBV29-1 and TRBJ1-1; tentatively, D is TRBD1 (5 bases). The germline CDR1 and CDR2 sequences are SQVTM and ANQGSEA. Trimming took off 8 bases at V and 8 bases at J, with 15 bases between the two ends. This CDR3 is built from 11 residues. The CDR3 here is CSTLQVTEAFF. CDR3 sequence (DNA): TGCAGCACCTTACAGGTGACCGAAGCTTTCTTT. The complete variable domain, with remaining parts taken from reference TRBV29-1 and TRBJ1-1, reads SAVISQKPSRDICQRGTSLTIQCQVDSQVTMMFWYRQQPGQSLTLIATANQGSEATYESGFVIDKFPISRPNLTFSTLTVSNMSPEDSSIYLCSTLQVTEAFFGQGTRLTVV.

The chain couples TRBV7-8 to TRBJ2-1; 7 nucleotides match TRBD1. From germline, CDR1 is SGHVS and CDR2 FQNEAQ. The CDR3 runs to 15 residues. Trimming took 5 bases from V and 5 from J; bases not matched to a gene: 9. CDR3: CASSVRDSPHNEQFF. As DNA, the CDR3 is TGTGCCAGCAGCGTCCGGGACAGCCCACACAATGAGCAGTTCTTC.